Shown below are 26 T cell receptor beta chains from a single sample sequenced in a study of blood T cell repertoires in COVID-19 (dated by TCRdb to the early 2020s). Preparation of the library involved the immunoSEQ multiplex PCR assay. Entries here come from immuneACCESS through TCRdb and include only in-frame sequences with V and J called. Some clones fail to appear in such tables; in the studies checked, an unresolved V gene covers under half of the shortfall, and the cause of the remainder is unknown. The sample contains around 200,000 clones, 86% of them found a single time. Of the sample, less than 4.5% falls within the top ten clones. The specimen sequenced was PBMCs or T cells enriched from blood (not recorded which). The receptor source for this set is a woman between 35 and 50 years old with acute COVID-19.

The V gene is TRBV27, the J gene TRBJ1-1; TRBD1 matches at 9 bases. The J segment lost 3 bases and the V segment lost 5 bases, leaving 4 bases of the junction unmatched. The CDR3 covers 14 residues. Germline V CDR1 and CDR2: MNHEY, SMNVEV (reference sequence). The CDR3 sequence: CASSPGTGHTEAFF. CDR3 coding DNA: TGTGCCAGCAGTCCCGGGACAGGGCACACTGAAGCTTTCTTT.

In its sample, this clone was seen a few times. The V gene is TRBV27, the J gene TRBJ2-5; TRBD2 aligns across 7 bases. The V gene end was trimmed by 4 bases and the J gene end by 5 bases; junction bases not matched to a gene: 10. The germline V gene has CDR1 MNHEY and CDR2 SMNVEV (reference sequence). The CDR3 covers 15 residues. DNA for the CDR3: TGTGCCAGCAGTTCCCAGGGACTATTTGGGGAGACCCAGTACTTC. Protein product: CASSSQGLFGETQYF.

V gene TRBV5-1 combines with J gene TRBJ2-3; TRBD1 matches 12 bases. CDR3 length: 17 amino acids. The germline CDR1 and CDR2 sequences are SGHRS and YFSETQ. V trimming: 1 base; J trimming: 5 bases; junction bases outside the gene matches: 8. CDR3 nucleotide sequence: TGCGCCAGCAGCTTGTGGGGGACAGGGGGCGAGAAAGATACGCAGTATTTT. Translated: CASSLWGTGGEKDTQYF.

This clone came up once. This chain uses TRBV5-1 with TRBJ1-3, with D hard to call. V lost 4 bases and J lost 2, with 10 bases in between. The CDR3 is made up of 14 amino acids. Per germline, CDR1 SGHRS and CDR2 YFSETQ. This chain's CDR3 is CASSATTTGNTIYF. The CDR3 nucleotides are TGCGCCAGCAGCGCCACAACTACTGGAAACACCATATATTTT.

The chain couples TRBV7-2 to TRBJ1-1; 9 positions match TRBD1. The germline V gene has CDR1 SGHTA and CDR2 FQGNSA. The CDR3 extends over 14 amino acids. J gave up 3 bases and V 5 bases, and 4 bases lay outside the gene matches. This CDR3 is CASSAQGAHTEAFF. The CDR3 coding sequence is TGTGCCAGCAGCGCACAGGGGGCGCACACTGAAGCTTTCTTT.

V is TRBV2 and J is TRBJ2-2, with 12 bases matching TRBD1. Trimming cost V 6 bases and J 7 bases; bases outside gene matches: 6. Germline assignment: CDR1 SNHLY and CDR2 FYNNEI. The CDR3 sequence is 15 residues long. The CDR3, as DNA: TGTGCCAGCAGGGCCGGGACAGGGGGCTTCGGGGAGCTGTTTTTT. This translates into CASRAGTGGFGELFF.

The chain links TRBV7-9 to TRBJ2-1; TRBD2 aligns across 8 bases. CDR1 SEHNR and CDR2 FQNEAQ come from the germline V gene (reference sequence). This CDR3 is 15 amino acids long. V trimming: 5 bases; J trimming: 7 bases; junction bases outside the gene matches: 10. The CDR3 DNA reads as TGTGCCAGCAGCAGAAATAGCGGGGACCGGAATGAGCAGTTCTTC. Translation gives CASSRNSGDRNEQFF.

The chain couples TRBV5-1 to TRBJ2-3; TRBD1 might be the D (6 bases). The germline V and J ends were trimmed by 0 bases and 4 bases, with 15 bases remaining between them. Germline V gene sequence: CDR1 SGHRS, CDR2 YFSETQ. CDR3 length: 16 amino acids. The CDR3 is CASSLGRTVVPDTQYF. CDR3 sequence (DNA): TGCGCCAGCAGCTTGGGGAGGACAGTAGTCCCAGATACGCAGTATTTT. The full variable domain, with the rest looked up from reference TRBV5-1 and TRBJ2-3, is KAGVTQTPRYLIKTRGQQVTLSCSPISGHRSVSWYQQTPGQGLQFLFEYFSETQRNKGNFPGRFSGRQFSNSRSEMNVSTLELGDSALYLCASSLGRTVVPDTQYFGPGTRLTVL.

This chain links TRBV23-1 with TRBJ1-1, with D possibly being TRBD1 (5 bases). TRBV23-1 is reported as an ORF; its role is uncertain. This CDR3 contains 14 residues. Trimming stripped 8 bases from V and 4 bases from J, with 17 bases between. CDR3 sequence reads: CASSRNWGGTEAFF. The CDR3 coding sequence is TGCGCCAGCTCCCGAAATTGGGGGGGCACTGAAGCTTTCTTT.

This chain links TRBV10-3 with TRBJ1-4; 8 nucleotides match TRBD1. The junction had 5 bases not matched to a gene; V was cut back by 6 bases and J by 8 bases. Germline CDR1 and CDR2: ENHRY and SYGVKD. This CDR3 region has 13 residues. The CDR3 reads CAIRQGATEKLFF. As DNA, the CDR3 is TGTGCCATCAGGCAGGGGGCTACGGAAAAACTGTTTTTT.

The chain uses TRBV7-8 and TRBJ2-7; D possibly corresponds to TRBD2 (6 bases). The V end lost 0 bases, the J end lost 4 bases, and 16 bases lay between the germline ends. Germline loops: CDR1 SGHVS, CDR2 FQNEAQ. The CDR3 is 16 residues long. The CDR3 loop is CASSLARGSRLYEQYF. In DNA form, the CDR3 reads TGTGCCAGCAGCTTAGCGCGGGGAAGTCGACTGTACGAGCAGTACTTC.

The rearrangement links TRBV4-1 to TRBJ2-1; TRBD2 agrees at 13 bases. The germline V gene encodes CDR1 MGHRA and CDR2 YSYEKL. The V segment lost 3 bases and the J segment 5 bases; nucleotides outside the gene matches: 4. The CDR3 extends over 16 amino acids. CDR3 sequence reads: CASSQSGLAGDNEQFF. As DNA, the CDR3 is TGCGCCAGCAGCCAGTCCGGACTAGCGGGGGACAATGAGCAGTTCTTC.

The J gene is TRBJ2-5, the V gene TRBV9; 8 bases fit TRBD1. Trimming removed 3 bases from V and 5 bases from J; junction bases left unmatched: 9. CDR3 size: 15 residues. The germline V gene encodes CDR1 SGDLS and CDR2 YYNGEE. The CDR3 here is CASSAGTGARETQYF. The CDR3 DNA reads as TGTGCCAGCAGCGCGGGGACAGGAGCGCGTGAGACCCAGTACTTC.

This clone was observed a handful of times. The V gene is TRBV7-9, the J gene TRBJ2-1; 12 bases match TRBD2. Germline V gene sequence: CDR1 SEHNR, CDR2 FQNEAQ (reference sequence). The junction had 6 bases not matched to a gene; V was cut back by 6 bases and J by 6 bases. The CDR3 contains 15 residues. The CDR3 sequence: CASRTLAGGTNEQFF. DNA of the CDR3: TGTGCCAGCAGGACACTAGCGGGGGGTACCAATGAGCAGTTCTTC.

The V and J genes are TRBV13 and TRBJ1-5; D perhaps matches TRBD1 (5 bases). Germline CDR1 PRHDT, CDR2 FYEKMQ (reference sequence). The V end lost 0 bases, the J end lost 6 bases, and 9 bases lay between the germline ends. This CDR3 spans 14 amino acids. CDR3 loop: CASSLGGEGQPQHF. The CDR3 nucleotides are TGTGCCAGCAGCTTAGGAGGGGAGGGTCAGCCCCAGCATTTT.

This clone was counted a single time. The chain recombines TRBV7-2 with TRBJ2-2; maybe TRBD1 (5 bases). Trimming pared 5 bases from V and 5 bases from J, leaving 12 bases between. Germline CDR1 is SGHTA and CDR2 is FQGNSA. This CDR3 has 14 amino acids. DNA of the CDR3: TGTGCCAGCAGCGCCCTGACAGTGACCGGGGAGCTGTTTTTT. Translated: CASSALTVTGELFF.

J is TRBJ1-4 and V is TRBV3-1 (or the pseudogene TRBV3-2); no clear D. Trimming removed 4 bases from V and 1 base from J, with 13 bases in between. CDR1 and CDR2 (germline): LGHDT, YNNKEL (reference sequence). This CDR3 is built from 16 residues. The CDR3 region is CASSRGKYQTNEKLFF. As DNA, the CDR3 is TGTGCCAGCAGCCGCGGCAAATACCAAACTAATGAAAAACTGTTTTTT.

The chain combines TRBV27 with TRBJ1-5; 7 bases line up with TRBD1. This CDR3 is 16 amino acids long. V trimming: 4 bases; J trimming: 4 bases; junction bases outside the gene matches: 10. Germline V gene data show CDR1 as MNHEY and CDR2 as SMNVEV (reference sequence). Here the CDR3 DNA reads TGTGCCAGCAGTTCCAACCGACAGGGTGGAAATCAGCCCCAGCATTTT. Translated, it gives CASSSNRQGGNQPQHF.

The rearrangement links TRBV3-1 (or the pseudogene TRBV3-2) to TRBJ1-4, with 8 nucleotides matching TRBD1. V lost 2 bases and J lost 7; bases outside the gene matches: 12. CDR1 and CDR2 (germline): LGHDT, YNNKEL (reference sequence). The CDR3 length is 17 residues. In DNA, the CDR3 is TGTGCCAGCAGCCAAAAGACAGATAGGACAGGGTTTGAAAAACTGTTTTTT. Amino acid sequence: CASSQKTDRTGFEKLFF.

This clone was seen a single time. V gene TRBV10-3 combines with J gene TRBJ1-1; possible D gene TRBD1, 6 bases. Germline CDR1 reads ENHRY; CDR2 reads SYGVKD. The CDR3 length is 13 residues. V gave up 6 bases and J gave up 8 bases, with 16 bases separating them. The CDR3 nucleotides read TGTGCCATCAGCACCCCGACAGGTAACGAAGCTTTCTTT. Its protein product is CAISTPTGNEAFF.

This chain uses TRBV27 with TRBJ2-7; 8 nucleotides match TRBD2. This CDR3 has 14 residues. CDR1 MNHEY and CDR2 SMNVEV come from the germline V gene (reference sequence). V dropped 2 bases and J dropped 4; count of bases not matched to a gene: 4. For the CDR3, the DNA is TGTGCCAGCAGTTTAACCGGGACTAGATACGAGCAGTACTTC. This encodes CASSLTGTRYEQYF.

This chain links TRBV11-2 with TRBJ2-7; no reliable D call. There are 14 residues in the CDR3. The V gene lost 0 bases and the J gene lost 6 bases, with 12 bases spanning the gap. Germline V gene sequence: CDR1 SGHAT, CDR2 FQNNGV. The CDR3 nucleotides read TGTGCCAGCAGCTTAGATCAACGAGGCTTCGAGCAGTACTTC. It translates to CASSLDQRGFEQYF.

The V and J genes are TRBV29-1 and TRBJ2-1, with TRBD1 matching over 8 bases. Trimming at V came to 2 bases and at J to 2 bases, leaving 8 bases not matched to a gene. The germline gives CDR1 SQVTM, CDR2 ANQGSEA. The CDR3 consists of 16 residues. CDR3 sequence reads: CSVEIDRGSTYNEQFF. The CDR3 region has the DNA TGCAGCGTTGAAATAGACAGGGGAAGTACCTACAATGAGCAGTTCTTC.

The chain carries TRBV13 and TRBJ2-3; 9 positions match TRBD1. The CDR3 length is 15 residues. The junction had 4 bases not matched to a gene; V was cut back by 4 bases and J by 2 bases. Germline lookup yields CDR1 PRHDT and CDR2 FYEKMQ (reference sequence). The CDR3 reads CASSSGQGPTDTQYF. The CDR3 DNA sequence: TGTGCCAGCAGCTCTGGACAGGGGCCCACAGATACGCAGTATTTT. The variable domain in full, completed from reference TRBV13 and TRBJ2-3, reads AAGVIQSPRHLIKEKRETATLKCYPIPRHDTVYWYQQGPGQDPQFLISFYEKMQSDKGSIPDRFSAQQFSDYHSELNMSSLELGDSALYFCASSSGQGPTDTQYFGPGTRLTVL.

The V and J genes are TRBV3-1 (or the pseudogene TRBV3-2) and TRBJ1-1, with D unresolved. V dropped 1 base and J dropped 1 base, with 16 bases sitting between them. CDR1 is LGHDT and CDR2 is YNNKEL in the germline V gene (reference sequence). CDR3 size: 17 residues. The CDR3 here is CASSQGGVGLENTEAFF. In DNA form, the CDR3 reads TGTGCCAGCAGCCAAGGCGGGGTAGGGTTGGAGAACACTGAAGCTTTCTTT.

This clone was detected a few times. This rearrangement joins TRBV7-7 to TRBJ2-5; the match to TRBD2 covers 11 bases. The CDR3 has 15 residues. V gave up 5 bases and J gave up 3 bases; unmatched junction bases: 5. Germline-derived CDR1 and CDR2 are SSHAT and FNYEAQ (reference sequence). The CDR3 coding sequence is TGTGCCAGCAGCATATTACTAGCGGGGGAAGAGACCCAGTACTTC. Translation: CASSILLAGEETQYF.